Below are 18 T cell receptor beta chains sequenced from a single sample in a study of response to subunit inactivated influenza vaccine. TCRdb reprocessed the RT-PCR reads via MiXCR and lists one record per CDR3 protein. Of 450,000 to 600,000 distinct CDR3 sequences listed, about 15% are singletons. The source material was CD4+ T cells sorted from PBMCs, sampled less than 30 months after vaccination. These receptors originate from a man aged 50 to 69 who received an inactivated influenza vaccine.

V usage is TRBV7-8 and J usage is TRBJ2-3; 9 bases map to TRBD2. J gave up 6 bases and V 1 base, and 2 bases lay outside the gene matches. This CDR3 region has 14 residues. Per the germline V gene, CDR1 is SGHVS and CDR2 is FQNEAQ. CDR3 protein: CASSLGGLADTQYF. The CDR3 DNA reads as TGTGCCAGCAGCTTAGGAGGACTAGCGGATACGCAGTATTTT.

The chain carries TRBV9 and TRBJ2-5, with 12 bases lining up with TRBD2. The CDR3 is 16 amino acids. With V trimmed by 3 bases and J by 6 bases, 9 bases remained unmatched. From germline, CDR1 is SGDLS and CDR2 YYNGEE. DNA of the CDR3: TGTGCCAGCAGCGGCCAGACTAGCGGGAGTAGTAAGACCCAGTACTTC. Protein sequence: CASSGQTSGSSKTQYF.

The chain is built from TRBV6-1 and TRBJ1-5, with 7 positions matching TRBD1. The CDR3 sequence is 15 residues long. Per the germline V gene, CDR1 is MNHNS and CDR2 is SASEGT. V was pared by 0 bases and J by 2 bases, with 1 base of the junction left unmatched. CDR3 bases: TGTGCCAGCAGTGAAGCAGGGGGCGGCAATCAGCCCCAGCATTTT. Translating gives CASSEAGGGNQPQHF.

The chain carries TRBV20-1 and TRBJ2-1; TRBD2 agrees at 7 bases. Germline V gene sequence: CDR1 DFQATT, CDR2 SNEGSKA (reference sequence). This CDR3 spans 15 amino acids. J gave up 0 bases and V 5 bases, and 7 bases lay outside the gene matches. The CDR3 nucleotides are TGCAGTGCTCACGAGCGGGAAAGCTCCTACAATGAGCAGTTCTTC. As protein: CSAHERESSYNEQFF.

The chain uses TRBV28 and TRBJ2-3, with a possible D match to TRBD1 (6 bases). The V end was cut by 1 base, the J end by 9 bases, with 11 bases between. The CDR3 has 13 residues. CDR1 and CDR2 (germline): MDHEN, SYDVKM. CDR3 bases: TGTGCCAGCAGTTTATCGGCAGGGGCCACGCAGTATTTT. Its protein is CASSLSAGATQYF.

The table lists this clonotype with a few counts. V usage is TRBV20-1 and J usage is TRBJ2-7; possibly TRBD1 for D (6 bases). Germline lookup yields CDR1 DFQATT and CDR2 SNEGSKA (reference sequence). The CDR3 is 12 amino acids. With 5 bases removed from V and 0 bases from J, the gap between germline ends came to 8 bases. CDR3 in DNA: TGCAGTGCTCGGGACACCTCCTACGAGCAGTACTTC. Amino acids: CSARDTSYEQYF.

CDR3 in amino acids: CASSLRQGGTYNEQFF. Here the CDR3 DNA reads TGTGCCAGCAGTCTAAGACAGGGTGGTACCTACAATGAGCAGTTCTTC. The chain joins TRBV12-3 or TRBV12-4 to TRBJ2-1, with 7 positions matching TRBD1. CDR3 length: 16 residues. Trimming took 5 bases from V and 2 from J; bases not matched to a gene: 9.

This clonotype occurred a few times. The chain combines TRBV6-2 or TRBV6-3 with TRBJ2-1, with 9 bases fitting TRBD2. This CDR3 comprises 15 residues. The V and J ends lost 5 bases and 4 bases, in that order; junction bases with no gene match: 6. CDR1 and CDR2 (germline): MNHEY, SVGEGT. The CDR3 DNA follows: TGTGCCAGCAGTCAGGGACTAGCTCCGTACAATGAGCAGTTCTTC. This sequence encodes CASSQGLAPYNEQFF.

This clonotype was seen more than once but under ten times. V usage is TRBV10-3 and J usage is TRBJ2-7; D may match TRBD1 or TRBD2 (6 bases each). Per the germline V gene, CDR1 is ENHRY and CDR2 is SYGVKD. The CDR3 extends over 15 amino acids. Trimming removed 10 bases from V and 1 base from J, with 20 bases in between. CDR3 in DNA: TGTGCCACCAGAACCAGGGGAGGCGCATCCTACGAGCAGTACTTC. Its translation is CATRTRGGASYEQYF.

This clonotype was recorded at least ten times. The chain uses TRBV5-5 and TRBJ1-6; no clear D. Germline loops: CDR1 SGHKS, CDR2 YYEKEE (reference sequence). The CDR3 has 14 amino acids. The ends were cut back, 4 bases at V and 7 bases at J, with 12 bases in the middle. CDR3 protein: CASSPGTNNSPLHF. Written as DNA, the CDR3 is TGTGCCAGCAGCCCCGGAACAAACAATTCACCCCTCCACTTT.

The rearrangement links TRBV6-5 to TRBJ2-7, with D hard to call. V shed 4 bases and J shed 0 bases, with 10 bases lying between them. The CDR3 loop spans 14 amino acids. Looked up from germline, CDR1 is MNHEY and CDR2 is SVGAGI. CDR3 DNA: TGTGCCAGCAGTTCCTTACAGAGCTCCTACGAGCAGTACTTC. It translates to CASSSLQSSYEQYF.

This clonotype showed up many times. This chain connects TRBV2 to TRBJ2-3; TRBD2 is a possible D gene (6 bases). The CDR3 contains 16 residues. Trimming removed 0 bases at V and 2 bases at J, with 12 bases between. Germline CDR1 reads SNHLY; CDR2 reads FYNNEI. The CDR3 bases are TGTGCCAGCAGTGAAGCTAGCGGAACAAACACAGATACGCAGTATTTT. Its translation: CASSEASGTNTDTQYF.

In its sample, this clonotype was seen a few times. The chain combines TRBV12-3 or TRBV12-4 with TRBJ2-3; the D is unclear. Trimming took 3 bases from V and 3 from J, leaving 16 bases between them. This CDR3 spans 16 amino acids. CDR3 sequence: CASSLASLRITDTQYF. The CDR3 coding sequence is TGTGCCAGCAGTTTGGCTAGTCTACGAATAACAGATACGCAGTATTTT.

This clonotype was counted a few times. The rearrangement uses TRBV6-2 or TRBV6-3 and TRBJ2-1; 11 bases align to TRBD2. CDR1 is MNHEY, CDR2 SVGEGT, per germline. V dropped 4 bases and J dropped 4; count of bases not matched to a gene: 12. CDR3 length: 18 amino acids. The CDR3 region is CASSSQGVAGGLYNEQFF. CDR3 in DNA: TGTGCCAGCAGTTCCCAAGGAGTAGCGGGAGGGTTATACAATGAGCAGTTCTTC.

V gene TRBV5-1 combines with J gene TRBJ2-2; TRBD2 is a possible D gene (6 bases). Per germline, CDR1 SGHRS and CDR2 YFSETQ. Trimming took off 3 bases at V and 0 bases at J, with 12 bases between the two ends. This CDR3 region has 16 residues. The CDR3 loop reads CASSYLAGPNTGELFF. The CDR3 DNA reads TGCGCCAGCAGCTACCTCGCGGGACCGAACACCGGGGAGCTGTTTTTT.

A few counts support this clonotype. The rearrangement links TRBV6-1 to TRBJ2-7, with D perhaps matching TRBD1 or TRBD2 (6 bases each). The CDR3 is 14 residues long. The V gene's germline CDR1 is MNHNS and CDR2 SASEGT. Trimming pared 3 bases from V and 7 bases from J, leaving 16 bases between. CDR3 in amino acids: CASSDGGLRGEQYF. CDR3 nucleotides: TGTGCCAGCAGTGACGGGGGACTGAGGGGGGAGCAGTACTTC.

This clonotype turned up a few times. CDR3 bases: TGCAGTGCTAGTTTTGAAGAGACCCAGTACTTC. Encoded protein: CSASFEETQYF. The chain is built from TRBV20-1 and TRBJ2-5; D gene ambiguous. Germline V gene lookup returns CDR1 DFQATT and CDR2 SNEGSKA (reference sequence). The CDR3 covers 11 residues. V was clipped by 3 bases and J by 3 bases, with 5 bases between them.

This clonotype showed up just a few times. In DNA form, the CDR3 reads TGCGCCAGCAGCACGGGACTAGCGGGGAGCTCCTACAATGAGCAGTTCTTC. It translates to CASSTGLAGSSYNEQFF. This chain uses TRBV5-1 with TRBJ2-1; 13 bases fit TRBD2. J was trimmed by 0 bases and V by 4 bases; bases with no gene match: 4. Looked up from germline, CDR1 is SGHRS and CDR2 is YFSETQ. The CDR3 is made up of 17 amino acids. Combining the CDR3 with reference TRBV5-1 and TRBJ2-1 gives the whole variable domain KAGVTQTPRYLIKTRGQQVTLSCSPISGHRSVSWYQQTPGQGLQFLFEYFSETQRNKGNFPGRFSGRQFSNSRSEMNVSTLELGDSALYLCASSTGLAGSSYNEQFFGPGTRLTVL.